What follows are 23 T cell receptor beta chains derived from one specimen sequenced in a study of PD-L1 blockade in urothelial cancer. The table came from immunoSEQ multiplex PCR; TCRdb's copy has only in-frame clones and leaves some out. Altogether roughly 87,000 clones are present, about 85% being singletons, with the ten largest covering over 5%. The sequenced sample was PBMCs, obtained around atezolizumab (anti-PD-L1) treatment. The receptor set was obtained from a woman aged 65 to 85 with urothelial cancer.

This clone was recorded only once. The chain has TRBV7-2 and TRBJ2-1, with a weak D call TRBD1 (6 bases). CDR3 length: 14 residues. V was trimmed by 4 bases and J by 6 bases, leaving 13 bases between them. CDR1 and CDR2 (germline): SGHTA, FQGNSA. The CDR3 region has the DNA TGTGCCAGCAGCTCCGTCTCAGGGGTCAATGAGCAGTTCTTC. Its translation: CASSSVSGVNEQFF.

The chain is built from TRBV5-6 and TRBJ2-3; TRBD2 matches at 11 bases. This CDR3 is built from 16 residues. Unmatched junction bases numbered 7, after V lost 4 bases and J lost 3 bases. Germline V gene lookup returns CDR1 SGHDT and CDR2 YYEEEE. The CDR3 region is CASSLLRLAGTDTQYF. CDR3 sequence (DNA): TGTGCCAGCAGCCTTCTCCGACTAGCGGGGACAGATACGCAGTATTTT.

CDR3 region: CASSGTSGGREKLFF. CDR3 in DNA: TGTGCCAGCAGCGGAACCTCAGGGGGGCGGGAAAAACTGTTTTTT. The rearrangement uses TRBV13 and TRBJ1-4; 7 bases fit TRBD1. Germline V lookup: CDR1 PRHDT, CDR2 FYEKMQ (reference sequence). This CDR3 is built from 15 residues. Trimming took 5 bases from V and 8 from J; bases not matched to a gene: 11.

The CDR3 sequence: CAISPGGGYEQYF. The CDR3 nucleotides are TGTGCGATCTCGCCAGGGGGAGGCTACGAGCAGTACTTC. The genes are TRBV6-5 and TRBJ2-7; tentatively, D is TRBD1 (7 bases). Germline values: CDR1 MNHEY, CDR2 SVGAGI. The CDR3 spans 13 residues.

The chain uses TRBV5-6 and TRBJ2-7; a possible D gene is TRBD1 (6 bases). In germline, CDR1 is SGHDT, CDR2 YYEEEE. The CDR3 totals 13 residues. V dropped 1 base and J dropped 3 bases, with 8 bases sitting between them. The CDR3 region is CASSLTGHYEQYF. CDR3 coding DNA: TGTGCCAGCAGCTTGACGGGACACTACGAGCAGTACTTC. Filled out from reference TRBV5-6 and TRBJ2-7, the complete variable domain reads DAGVTQSPTHLIKTRGQQVTLRCSPKSGHDTVSWYQQALGQGPQFIFQYYEEEERQRGNFPDRFSGHQFPNYSSELNVNALLLGDSALYLCASSLTGHYEQYFGPGTRLTVT.

The chain joins TRBV5-1 to TRBJ2-7, with TRBD2 as a possible D gene (6 bases). Per the germline V gene, CDR1 is SGHRS and CDR2 is YFSETQ. The CDR3 length is 13 residues. V was shortened by 1 base and J by 10 bases, with 15 bases between the two germline ends. CDR3 DNA sequence: TGCGCCAGCAGCTTGCCTACCCCCGGGAGTCAGTACTTC. It is translated as CASSLPTPGSQYF.

This chain links TRBV7-2 with TRBJ1-1, with 9 bases identical to TRBD1. Losses at the gene ends were 4 bases for V and 8 bases for J; bases not matched to a gene: 8. CDR1 and CDR2 (germline): SGHTA, FQGNSA. The CDR3 loop spans 14 amino acids. The CDR3 DNA sequence: TGTGCCAGCAGCTCACAGGGGGCGAGAGGCGAAGCTTTCTTT. Translated, it gives CASSSQGARGEAFF. The variable domain in full, completed from reference TRBV7-2 and TRBJ1-1, reads GAGVSQSPSNKVTEKGKDVELRCDPISGHTALYWYRQSLGQGLEFLIYFQGNSAPDKSGLPSDRFSAERTGGSVSTLTIQRTQQEDSAVYLCASSSQGARGEAFFGQGTRLTVV.

The chain employs TRBV6-6 and TRBJ2-6; D ambiguous. CDR1 MNHNY and CDR2 SVGAGI come from the germline V gene (reference sequence). Trimming removed 8 bases from V and 0 bases from J, with 14 bases in between. There are 16 residues in the CDR3. The CDR3: CASGSHMSSGANVLTF. CDR3 coding DNA: TGTGCCAGCGGCAGTCACATGTCCTCTGGGGCCAACGTCCTGACTTTC.

The rearrangement uses TRBV6-1 and TRBJ1-5; 9 nucleotides line up with TRBD1. Germline loops: CDR1 MNHNS, CDR2 SASEGT. CDR3 length: 14 residues. After removal of 6 bases from V and 4 bases from J, the junction contained 4 bases not matched to a gene. The CDR3: CASSSGQGNQPQHF. In nucleotides, the CDR3 is TGTGCCAGCAGCTCGGGACAGGGAAATCAGCCCCAGCATTTT.

J is TRBJ2-3 and V is TRBV6-5; D is uncertain. This CDR3 has 13 amino acids. V was shortened by 2 bases and J by 2 bases, with 5 bases between the two germline ends. CDR1 and CDR2 from the germline V gene are MNHEY and SVGAGI. CDR3 coding DNA: TGTGCCAGCAGTTACGACATCACAGATACGCAGTATTTT. This gives the protein CASSYDITDTQYF.

This chain uses TRBV7-3 with TRBJ2-7; D not resolved. CDR1 is SGHTA and CDR2 is FQGTGA in the germline V gene. This CDR3 contains 16 residues. Trimming took off 5 bases at V and 4 bases at J, with 21 bases between the two ends. The CDR3 DNA is TGTGCCAGCAGCCTATCCAGGTTTCCTTTCCCTTACGAGCAGTACTTC. Its protein product is CASSLSRFPFPYEQYF.

This sequence joins TRBV2 and TRBJ2-7, with D tentatively TRBD1 (6 bases). Germline loops: CDR1 SNHLY, CDR2 FYNNEI. V lost 6 bases and J 1 base, leaving 16 bases between the germline ends. This CDR3 spans 15 amino acids. CDR3 coding DNA: TGTGCCAGCAGACCCTTACAGGGATATTCCTACGAGCAGTACTTC. Translated: CASRPLQGYSYEQYF.

In this sample, this clone turned up a few times. V is TRBV7-6 and J is TRBJ1-2; tentative D call: TRBD1 (6 bases). Trimming removed 1 base from V and 4 bases from J, with 10 bases in between. CDR1 is SGHVS, CDR2 FNYEAQ, per germline. This CDR3 is built from 14 residues. The CDR3 sequence is CASSLGTVPYGYTF. CDR3 DNA sequence: TGTGCCAGCAGCTTAGGGACAGTACCCTATGGCTACACCTTC.

This sequence joins TRBV7-2 and TRBJ2-1, with TRBD2 matching over 7 bases. Germline CDR1 and CDR2: SGHTA and FQGNSA. The CDR3 consists of 16 residues. J lost 6 bases, V lost 5 bases, and 13 bases had no gene match. The CDR3 sequence: CASSLVMGGGGNEQFF. As DNA, the CDR3 is TGTGCCAGCAGCCTAGTTATGGGGGGGGGAGGCAATGAGCAGTTCTTC.

This chain connects TRBV28 to TRBJ2-5, with D perhaps matching TRBD2 (6 bases). Deletions cut 3 bases from V and 2 bases from J, with 28 bases between. The CDR3 extends over 20 amino acids. Germline V gives CDR1 MDHEN, CDR2 SYDVKM. The CDR3 DNA is TGTGCCAGCAGTTTCATACTCCAACTACACACGGGTGGAGGGCAAGAGACCCAGTACTTC. As protein: CASSFILQLHTGGGQETQYF.

This chain connects TRBV7-6 to TRBJ2-5; D gene unclear. The CDR3 runs to 12 residues. V lost 5 bases, J lost 0 bases, and 4 bases lay in between. Germline V lookup: CDR1 SGHVS, CDR2 FNYEAQ. The CDR3 reads CASSHYQETQYF. CDR3 coding DNA: TGTGCCAGCAGCCACTACCAAGAGACCCAGTACTTC. The full variable domain, rest sourced from reference TRBV7-6 and TRBJ2-5, is GAGVSQSPRYKVTKRGQDVALRCDPISGHVSLYWYRQALGQGPEFLTYFNYEAQQDKSGLPNDRFSAERPEGSISTLTIQRTEQRDSAMYRCASSHYQETQYFGPGTRLLVL.

The genes are TRBV28 and TRBJ1-4, with 8 bases aligning to TRBD1. Trimming took 7 bases from V and 8 from J; bases not matched to a gene: 12. CDR3 length: 15 residues. Germline V gene sequence: CDR1 MDHEN, CDR2 SYDVKM. The CDR3 loop is CASINPGQGGEKLFF. The CDR3 DNA reads as TGTGCCAGCATTAACCCCGGACAGGGTGGAGAAAAACTGTTTTTT. The whole variable domain, remainder taken from reference TRBV28 and TRBJ1-4, is DVKVTQSSRYLVKRTGEKVFLECVQDMDHENMFWYRQDPGLGLRLIYFSYDVKMKEKGDIPEGYSVSREKKERFSLILESASTNQTSMYLCASINPGQGGEKLFFGSGTQLSVL.

The chain recombines TRBV9 with TRBJ2-1; a possible D gene is TRBD2 (6 bases). The CDR3 totals 15 residues. Trimming took 0 bases from V and 2 from J, leaving 9 bases between them. Germline loops: CDR1 SGDLS, CDR2 YYNGEE. The CDR3 DNA reads as TGTGCCAGCAGCGTAGACGGGAGTCCCTACAATGAGCAGTTCTTC. Protein product: CASSVDGSPYNEQFF.

The rearrangement uses TRBV5-5 and TRBJ2-7; 9 positions match TRBD1. Germline V gene lookup returns CDR1 SGHKS and CDR2 YYEKEE (reference sequence). The CDR3 runs 15 residues. V lost 5 bases, J lost 3 bases, and 9 bases stayed unmatched. The CDR3 sequence is CASRLGQGRNYEQYF. The DNA of the CDR3 is TGTGCCAGCAGATTAGGACAGGGGCGAAACTACGAGCAGTACTTC.

The gene calls are TRBV2 and TRBJ1-4; possibly TRBD1 for D (5 bases). CDR3 length equals 15 residues. Germline CDR1 reads SNHLY; CDR2 reads FYNNEI. Trimming pared 6 bases from V and 3 bases from J, leaving 14 bases between. This CDR3 reads CASSPGRAANEKLFF. Written as DNA, the CDR3 is TGTGCCAGCAGCCCCGGCAGGGCTGCTAATGAAAAACTGTTTTTT.

The V call is TRBV6-5, the J call TRBJ2-5, with TRBD2 identical over 8 bases. V lost 9 bases and J lost 2; bases outside the gene matches: 11. Per the germline V gene, CDR1 is MNHEY and CDR2 is SVGAGI. The CDR3 is 15 residues long. The CDR3 protein is CASGKTSAFQETQYF. CDR3 nucleotides: TGTGCCAGTGGAAAGACTAGCGCCTTTCAAGAGACCCAGTACTTC.

The J gene is TRBJ2-7, the V gene TRBV27; D is perhaps TRBD2 (5 bases). Germline V CDR1 and CDR2: MNHEY, SMNVEV (reference sequence). With 5 bases removed from V and 0 bases from J, the gap between germline ends came to 14 bases. The CDR3 is 15 amino acids. The CDR3 bases are TGTGCCAGCAGTCCAGTCCGGGAAACCTCCTACGAGCAGTACTTC. Amino acids: CASSPVRETSYEQYF.

The chain joins TRBV2 to TRBJ1-5, with 9 bases identical to TRBD1. The J segment lost 5 bases and the V segment lost 7 bases, leaving 6 bases of the junction unmatched. The CDR3 is 14 amino acids. Germline CDR1 is SNHLY and CDR2 is FYNNEI. As DNA, the CDR3 is TGTGCCAGCAAGGGACAGGGTGGTTATCAGCCCCAGCATTTT. This sequence encodes CASKGQGGYQPQHF.